One sample yielded the 16 T cell receptor beta chains listed below, sequenced in a study of long-term antiretroviral therapy in people with HIV (dated by TCRdb to between 2020 and 2023). The immunoSEQ hsTCRB v3.0 assay was used at survey level resolution to sequence the TRB variable region. This immuneACCESS table, as held by TCRdb, lists in-frame sequences with V and J called but not all clones. Of the missing ones, under half trace to an unresolved V gene in checked studies; the others have no known cause. The table for this sample lists 25,000 to 30,000 clones; 84% of them were counted only once. The ten largest clones represent 5.5% to 7% of the sample. The sequencing used unsorted PBMCs, collected 0.4 years after starting antiretroviral therapy. The receptors shown here come from a man aged 18 to 29 with HIV.

The genes are TRBV5-1 and TRBJ1-1, with 9 bases that match TRBD1. After removal of 0 bases from V and 1 base from J, the junction contained 10 bases not matched to a gene. CDR3 length: 18 amino acids. The germline V gene encodes CDR1 SGHRS and CDR2 YFSETQ. The CDR3 coding sequence is TGCGCCAGCAGCTTGGCCGGGACAGGGCGAGGTCCGAACACTGAAGCTTTCTTT. It encodes CASSLAGTGRGPNTEAFF. The full variable domain, rest sourced from reference TRBV5-1 and TRBJ1-1, is KAGVTQTPRYLIKTRGQQVTLSCSPISGHRSVSWYQQTPGQGLQFLFEYFSETQRNKGNFPGRFSGRQFSNSRSEMNVSTLELGDSALYLCASSLAGTGRGPNTEAFFGQGTRLTVV.

The genes are TRBV25-1 and TRBJ2-7; 7 nucleotides match TRBD1. V shed 6 bases and J 0 bases; nucleotides not matched to a gene: 5. Per the germline V gene, CDR1 is MGHDK and CDR2 is SYGVNS. This CDR3 is 14 amino acids long. In DNA form, the CDR3 reads TGTGCCAGCAGAACAGGGGAAAGCTCCTACGAGCAGTACTTC. This sequence encodes CASRTGESSYEQYF.

The chain is built from TRBV9 and TRBJ2-1; TRBD2 matches at 12 bases. The junction had 7 bases not matched to a gene; V was cut back by 0 bases and J by 9 bases. The CDR3 is 16 amino acids. Germline CDR1 and CDR2: SGDLS and YYNGEE. CDR3 sequence reads: CASSVEPSGGAGEQFF. The CDR3 nucleotides read TGTGCCAGCAGCGTAGAGCCTAGCGGGGGGGCTGGTGAGCAGTTCTTC.

The CDR3 loop reads CASSRDRTGELFF. CDR3 in DNA: TGTGCCAGCAGCAGGGACCGAACCGGGGAGCTGTTTTTT. V is TRBV13 and J is TRBJ2-2; TRBD1 or TRBD2 may be the D gene (5 bases each). CDR3 size: 13 residues. Germline CDR1 and CDR2: PRHDT and FYEKMQ (reference sequence). V was cut by 5 bases and J by 5 bases, with 9 bases left in between.

The V call is TRBV9, the J call TRBJ1-1; 7 bases fit TRBD1. V shed 5 bases, J shed 2 bases, and the junction held 6 bases outside the gene matches. This CDR3 comprises 14 residues. Germline V gene lookup returns CDR1 SGDLS and CDR2 YYNGEE. The CDR3 protein is CASRSGTDNTEAFF. The CDR3 bases are TGTGCCAGCAGATCCGGGACAGACAACACTGAAGCTTTCTTT. Together with reference TRBV9 and TRBJ1-1, the CDR3 gives the full variable domain: DSGVTQTPKHLITATGQRVTLRCSPRSGDLSVYWYQQSLDQGLQFLIQYYNGEERAKGNILERFSAQQFPDLHSELNLSSLELGDSALYFCASRSGTDNTEAFFGQGTRLTVV.

J is TRBJ2-1 and V is TRBV7-7, with TRBD1 matching 8 bases. Germline V lookup: CDR1 SSHAT, CDR2 FNYEAQ (reference sequence). V gave up 1 base and J gave up 4 bases; unmatched junction bases: 6. The CDR3 length is 16 residues. Here the CDR3 reads CASSLGPRTGYNEQFF. The CDR3 coding sequence is TGTGCCAGCAGCTTAGGACCCCGGACAGGGTACAATGAGCAGTTCTTC.

V and J are TRBV19 and TRBJ1-1; maybe TRBD1 (6 bases). The CDR3 loop spans 14 amino acids. CDR1 is LNHDA and CDR2 is SQIVND in the germline V gene (reference sequence). The V and J ends lost 6 bases and 6 bases respectively, with 17 bases between them. The CDR3 sequence is CASSLTPGHPEAFF. CDR3 bases: TGTGCCAGTAGCCTGACACCGGGACACCCTGAAGCTTTCTTT.

This clone came up a few times. The chain links TRBV4-1 to TRBJ1-2; perhaps TRBD1 as D (5 bases). Germline CDR1 is MGHRA and CDR2 is YSYEKL. V was cut by 2 bases and J by 4 bases, with 20 bases left in between. The CDR3 has 17 amino acids. This chain's CDR3 is CASSQPATGTPGYGYTF. CDR3 nucleotide sequence: TGCGCCAGCAGCCAACCCGCAACGGGGACTCCTGGCTATGGCTACACCTTC.

This chain uses TRBV18 with TRBJ1-2, with a weak D call TRBD1 (6 bases). V was clipped by 2 bases and J by 1 base, with 14 bases between them. Germline V CDR1 and CDR2: KGHSH, LQKENI. This CDR3 comprises 16 residues. Written as DNA, the CDR3 is TGTGCCAGCTCACCAACAGGGCCGTATGGTAACTATGGCTACACCTTC. Its protein is CASSPTGPYGNYGYTF.

This chain links TRBV5-1 with TRBJ2-1; possible D gene TRBD1, 6 bases. Germline V CDR1 and CDR2: SGHRS, YFSETQ. The CDR3 is 15 amino acids. The V end was cut by 1 base, the J end by 5 bases, with 13 bases between. Here the CDR3 DNA reads TGCGCCAGCAGCTTGAGACAGGCGAGTAACAATGAGCAGTTCTTC. Translated: CASSLRQASNNEQFF.

This sequence joins TRBV27 and TRBJ2-2, with no clear D. This CDR3 region has 12 residues. V was clipped by 2 bases and J by 9 bases, with 7 bases between them. The germline V gene has CDR1 MNHEY and CDR2 SMNVEV (reference sequence). The CDR3 DNA reads as TGTGCCAGCAGTTTACTGGGGAGGGAGCTGTTTTTT. Its translation: CASSLLGRELFF.

This clone has more than one count but fewer than ten. The chain joins TRBV6-5 to TRBJ1-1; a weak D match, TRBD1 (6 bases). V was pared by 6 bases and J by 3 bases, with 14 bases between. The germline V gene encodes CDR1 MNHEY and CDR2 SVGAGI. The CDR3 is made up of 14 amino acids. This CDR3 reads CASRIHGGYTEAFF. CDR3 DNA: TGTGCCAGCAGGATCCACGGGGGCTACACTGAAGCTTTCTTT.

This rearrangement joins TRBV7-9 to TRBJ2-7, with D possibly matching TRBD2 (5 bases). The length of the CDR3 is 17 residues. CDR1 and CDR2 from the germline V gene are SEHNR and FQNEAQ (reference sequence). Trimming stripped 2 bases from V and 4 bases from J, with 21 bases between. DNA of the CDR3: TGTGCCAGCAGCTTACAACTAGGGATTCACCCCCGATACGAGCAGTACTTC. Translation gives CASSLQLGIHPRYEQYF. Variable domain in full (rest from reference TRBV7-9 and TRBJ2-7): DTGVSQNPRHKITKRGQNVTFRCDPISEHNRLYWYRQTLGQGPEFLTYFQNEAQLEKSRLLSDRFSAERPKGSFSTLEIQRTEQGDSAMYLCASSLQLGIHPRYEQYFGPGTRLTVT.

This clone was seen a single time. This sequence joins TRBV27 and TRBJ2-1, with 9 bases fitting TRBD2. The CDR3 is 18 residues long. After removal of 3 bases from V and 5 bases from J, the junction contained 14 bases not matched to a gene. CDR1 and CDR2 (germline): MNHEY, SMNVEV (reference sequence). The CDR3 coding sequence is TGTGCCAGCAGTTTTCTTCCAATTCCTAGCGGGAATAACAATGAGCAGTTCTTC. Protein product: CASSFLPIPSGNNNEQFF.

The rearrangement joins TRBV6-5 to TRBJ1-1; the D gene is possibly TRBD1 (5 bases). Germline V lookup: CDR1 MNHEY, CDR2 SVGAGI. The CDR3 is made up of 13 amino acids. V dropped 6 bases and J dropped 5 bases, with 13 bases sitting between them. The CDR3 region is CASRGTLGTEAFF. CDR3 sequence (DNA): TGTGCCAGCAGGGGGACGTTGGGGACTGAAGCTTTCTTT.

V and J are TRBV10-3 and TRBJ2-3; D gene ambiguous. Germline assignment: CDR1 ENHRY and CDR2 SYGVKD. CDR3 size: 15 residues. V was pared by 4 bases and J by 1 base, with 12 bases between. In DNA form, the CDR3 reads TGTGCCATCAGTGCGAGAGGCGAGGGCACAGATACGCAGTATTTT. As protein: CAISARGEGTDTQYF.